The clone carrying this T cell receptor beta chain was seen more than once but under ten times. Per the original data handling: How many nucleated cells were present was estimated from reference gene primer amplification. Assay: immunoSEQ multiplex PCR; the TCRdb copy retains only in-frame clones and omits some. V, J and clone size reflect that table, while D and trimming were determined from the DNA. The data contain 310,000 or so clones, about 91% of them seen just once; the ten biggest clones take up approximately 9%. Looked up from germline, CDR1 is PRHDT and CDR2 is FYEKMQ (reference sequence). V lost 5 bases to trimming and J lost 0 bases; unmatched junction nucleotides: 9. This CDR3 has 16 amino acids. Two negative PCRs, clearance, or symptom resolution were required of recovered Cohort 3 donors. This sample was taken from a study of blood T cell repertoires in COVID-19.

Material: PBMCs or T cells enriched from blood (not recorded which). The sequence was collected from a woman aged 18-30 years who had recovered from COVID-19. The chain uses TRBV13 and TRBJ1-1; 7 bases align to TRBD1. Here the CDR3 DNA reads TGTGCCAGCAGCCCCCCGAACGGACAGGTGAACACTGAAGCTTTCTTT. Protein product: CASSPPNGQVNTEAFF.